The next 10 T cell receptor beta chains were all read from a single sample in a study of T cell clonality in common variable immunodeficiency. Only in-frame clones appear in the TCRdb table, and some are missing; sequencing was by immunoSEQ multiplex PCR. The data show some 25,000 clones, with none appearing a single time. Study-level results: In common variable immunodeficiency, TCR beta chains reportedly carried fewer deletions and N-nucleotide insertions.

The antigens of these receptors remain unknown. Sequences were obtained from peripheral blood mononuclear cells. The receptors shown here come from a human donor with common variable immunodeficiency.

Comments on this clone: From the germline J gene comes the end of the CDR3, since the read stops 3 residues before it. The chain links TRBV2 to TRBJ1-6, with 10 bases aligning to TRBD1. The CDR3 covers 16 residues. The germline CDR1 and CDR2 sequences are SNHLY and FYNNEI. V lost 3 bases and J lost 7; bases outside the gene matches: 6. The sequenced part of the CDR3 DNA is TGTGCCAGCAGTGATCTACCGGGACAGGGGAATTCACCC. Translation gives CASSDLPGQGNSP. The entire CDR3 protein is CASSDLPGQGNSPLHF.

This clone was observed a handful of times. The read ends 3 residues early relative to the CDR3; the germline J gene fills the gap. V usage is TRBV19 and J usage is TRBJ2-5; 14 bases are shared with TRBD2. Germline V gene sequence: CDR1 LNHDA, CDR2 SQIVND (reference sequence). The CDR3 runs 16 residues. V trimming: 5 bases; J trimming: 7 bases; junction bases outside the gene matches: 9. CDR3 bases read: TGTGCCAGTAGTCCCCCTGGGACTAGCGGGGGAGTGACC. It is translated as CASSPPGTSGGVT. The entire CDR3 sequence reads CASSPPGTSGGVTQYF.

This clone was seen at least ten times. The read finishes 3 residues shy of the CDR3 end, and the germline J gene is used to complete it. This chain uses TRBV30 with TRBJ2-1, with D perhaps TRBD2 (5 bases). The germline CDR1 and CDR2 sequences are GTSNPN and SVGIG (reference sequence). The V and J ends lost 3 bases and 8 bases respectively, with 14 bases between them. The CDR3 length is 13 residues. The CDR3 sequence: CAWRDRGLHEQFF. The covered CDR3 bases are TGTGCCTGGAGGGACCGGGGTTTGCATGAG.

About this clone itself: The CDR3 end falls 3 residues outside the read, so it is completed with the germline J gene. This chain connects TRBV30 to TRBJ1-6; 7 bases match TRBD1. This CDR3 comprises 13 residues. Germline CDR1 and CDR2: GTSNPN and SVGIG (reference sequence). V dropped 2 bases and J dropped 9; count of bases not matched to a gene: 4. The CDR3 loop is CAWSRQGTSPLHF. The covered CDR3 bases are TGTGCCTGGAGTAGACAGGGAACTTCACCC.

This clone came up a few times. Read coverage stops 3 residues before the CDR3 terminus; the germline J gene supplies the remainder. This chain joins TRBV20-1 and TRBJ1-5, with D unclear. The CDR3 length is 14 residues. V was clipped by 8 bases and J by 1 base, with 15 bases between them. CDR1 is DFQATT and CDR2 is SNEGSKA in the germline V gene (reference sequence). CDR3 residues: CSSRGGQSNQPQHF. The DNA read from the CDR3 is TGCAGTTCTCGAGGAGGGCAGAGCAATCAGCCC.

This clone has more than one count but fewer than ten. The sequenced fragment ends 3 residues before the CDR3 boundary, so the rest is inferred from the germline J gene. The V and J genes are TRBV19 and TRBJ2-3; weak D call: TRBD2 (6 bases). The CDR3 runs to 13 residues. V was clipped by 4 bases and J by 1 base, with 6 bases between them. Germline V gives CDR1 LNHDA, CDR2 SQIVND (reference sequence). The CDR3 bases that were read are TGTGCCAGTAGTAGCGGGGGCACAGATACG. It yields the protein CASSSGGTDT. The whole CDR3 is CASSSGGTDTQYF.

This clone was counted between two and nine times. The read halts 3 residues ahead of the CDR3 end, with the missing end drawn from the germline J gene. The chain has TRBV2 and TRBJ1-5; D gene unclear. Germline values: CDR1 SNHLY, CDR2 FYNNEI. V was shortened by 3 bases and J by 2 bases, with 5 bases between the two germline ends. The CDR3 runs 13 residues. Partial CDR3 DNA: TGTGCCAGCAGTGAGCGCGGCAATCAGCCC. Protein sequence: CASSERGNQP. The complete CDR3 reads CASSERGNQPQHF.

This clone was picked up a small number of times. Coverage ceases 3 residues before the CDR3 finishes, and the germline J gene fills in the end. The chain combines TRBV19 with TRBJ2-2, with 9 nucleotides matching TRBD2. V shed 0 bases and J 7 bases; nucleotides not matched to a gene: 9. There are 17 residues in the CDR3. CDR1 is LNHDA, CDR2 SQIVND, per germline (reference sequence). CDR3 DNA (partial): TGTGCCAGTAGTATAGAGGGTAGCGGGAGCGGTAACGGGGAG. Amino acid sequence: CASSIEGSGSGNGE. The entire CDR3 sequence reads CASSIEGSGSGNGELFF.

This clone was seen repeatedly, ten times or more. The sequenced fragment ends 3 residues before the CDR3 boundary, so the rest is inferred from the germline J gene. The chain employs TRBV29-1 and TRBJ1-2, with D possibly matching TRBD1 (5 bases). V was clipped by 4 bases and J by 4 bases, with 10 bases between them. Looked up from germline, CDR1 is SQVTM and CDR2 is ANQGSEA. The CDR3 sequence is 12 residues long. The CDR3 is CSVVRDFYGYTF. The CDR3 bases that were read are TGCAGCGTTGTCAGGGATTTCTATGGC.

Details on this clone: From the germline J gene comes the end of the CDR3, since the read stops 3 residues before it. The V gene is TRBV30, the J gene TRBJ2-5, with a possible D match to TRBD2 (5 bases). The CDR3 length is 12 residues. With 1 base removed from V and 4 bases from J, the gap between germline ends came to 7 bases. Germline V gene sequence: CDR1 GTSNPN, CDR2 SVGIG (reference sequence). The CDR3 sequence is CAWSGAGETQYF. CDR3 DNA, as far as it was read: TGTGCCTGGAGTGGGGCGGGAGAGACC.